The 18 T cell receptor beta chains reported below all come from one sample, sequenced in a study of technical replicates of blood from several donors. TCRdb's copy holds only in-frame clones and misses some; the assay was immunoSEQ multiplex PCR. The sample contains about 70,000 clones, approximately 96% of which appear only once. The sample consisted of T cells isolated from PBMCs. The receptors shown here come from a human donor in good health.

This clone was seen a single time. The chain uses TRBV15 and TRBJ2-2; possible D gene TRBD2, 6 bases. Trimming pared 1 base from V and 0 bases from J, leaving 6 bases between. The CDR3 totals 15 residues. From germline, CDR1 is LNHNV and CDR2 YYDKDF (reference sequence). CDR3 residues: CATSRAGANTGELFF. The CDR3 nucleotides are TGTGCCACCAGCAGAGCGGGGGCGAACACCGGGGAGCTGTTTTTT.

V is TRBV6-6 and J is TRBJ2-1; 9 bases fit TRBD2. Per germline, CDR1 MNHNY and CDR2 SVGAGI (reference sequence). The CDR3 contains 15 residues. The V and J ends lost 2 bases and 9 bases, in that order; junction bases with no gene match: 8. The CDR3 region is CASSYGRGGGTEQFF. CDR3 bases: TGTGCCAGCAGTTACGGGCGGGGGGGCGGTACTGAGCAGTTCTTC.

The J gene is TRBJ2-5, the V gene TRBV25-1; 7 nucleotides align to TRBD1. V trimming: 3 bases; J trimming: 3 bases; junction bases outside the gene matches: 7. Germline V gene sequence: CDR1 MGHDK, CDR2 SYGVNS. CDR3 size: 15 residues. This chain's CDR3 is CASSDFGTEKETQYF. DNA for the CDR3: TGTGCCAGCAGTGATTTCGGGACAGAAAAAGAGACCCAGTACTTC.

The chain's CDR3 is CASSPTVSSYEQYF. As DNA, the CDR3 is TGTGCCAGCAGCCCCACAGTGAGCTCCTACGAGCAGTACTTC. V gene TRBV7-6 combines with J gene TRBJ2-7; D remains ambiguous. CDR1 and CDR2 (germline): SGHVS, FNYEAQ. The CDR3 sequence is 14 residues long. V was cut by 5 bases and J by 0 bases, with 11 bases left in between.

This clone has only one observation. The genes are TRBV19 and TRBJ1-1; 10 bases map to TRBD1. The CDR3 length is 14 residues. Looked up from germline, CDR1 is LNHDA and CDR2 is SQIVND (reference sequence). J lost 0 bases, V lost 9 bases, and 4 bases had no gene match. The CDR3 loop is CASWTGGMNTEAFF. CDR3 bases: TGTGCCAGCTGGACAGGGGGGATGAACACTGAAGCTTTCTTT.

There are a few counts of this clone. The chain is built from TRBV7-9 and TRBJ1-1; no clear D gene. CDR1 and CDR2 (germline): SEHNR, FQNEAQ (reference sequence). This CDR3 contains 14 residues. Trimming took 1 base from V and 0 from J, leaving 6 bases between them. The DNA of the CDR3 is TGTGCCAGCAGCTTAGTCAATGTGAACACTGAAGCTTTCTTT. This encodes CASSLVNVNTEAFF. Full variable domain (outside the CDR3, taken from reference TRBV7-9 and TRBJ1-1): DTGVSQNPRHKITKRGQNVTFRCDPISEHNRLYWYRQTLGQGPEFLTYFQNEAQLEKSRLLSDRFSAERPKGSFSTLEIQRTEQGDSAMYLCASSLVNVNTEAFFGQGTRLTVV.

The chain couples TRBV19 to TRBJ1-2, with TRBD1 matching over 9 bases. CDR1 is LNHDA and CDR2 is SQIVND in the germline V gene (reference sequence). The CDR3 sequence is 15 residues long. J gave up 5 bases and V 3 bases, and 7 bases lay outside the gene matches. The CDR3 sequence is CASSMGQGGGYGYTF. The CDR3 DNA is TGTGCCAGTAGTATGGGACAGGGAGGAGGATATGGCTACACCTTC.

This clone was recorded only once. The J gene is TRBJ2-2, the V gene TRBV28, with TRBD2 matching over 9 bases. Germline assignment: CDR1 MDHEN and CDR2 SYDVKM. CDR3 size: 17 residues. V gave up 4 bases and J gave up 2 bases; unmatched junction bases: 8. The DNA for the CDR3 is TGTGCCAGCAGTTCGGACATAGCGGGGGTCAACACCGGGGAGCTGTTTTTT. Protein sequence: CASSSDIAGVNTGELFF. The whole variable domain, remainder taken from reference TRBV28 and TRBJ2-2, is DVKVTQSSRYLVKRTGEKVFLECVQDMDHENMFWYRQDPGLGLRLIYFSYDVKMKEKGDIPEGYSVSREKKERFSLILESASTNQTSMYLCASSSDIAGVNTGELFFGEGSRLTVL.

The chain recombines TRBV10-3 with TRBJ2-7, with D uncertain. V was cut by 1 base and J by 7 bases, with 8 bases left in between. Per germline, CDR1 ENHRY and CDR2 SYGVKD. The CDR3 has 12 amino acids. CDR3 DNA sequence: TGTGCCATCAGTGAGTTCTCTCTAGAGCAGTACTTC. Translation gives CAISEFSLEQYF.

The chain has TRBV11-2 and TRBJ2-7; D gene uncertain. The germline CDR1 and CDR2 sequences are SGHAT and FQNNGV. The germline V and J ends were trimmed by 0 bases and 2 bases, with 8 bases remaining between them. This CDR3 is 14 amino acids long. Written as DNA, the CDR3 is TGTGCCAGCAGCTTAGATCGCAGGACCTACGAGCAGTACTTC. This encodes CASSLDRRTYEQYF.

This chain links TRBV10-3 with TRBJ1-1; 7 positions match TRBD1. The CDR3 extends over 12 amino acids. In germline, CDR1 is ENHRY, CDR2 SYGVKD. J was trimmed by 1 base and V by 10 bases; bases with no gene match: 3. Here the CDR3 reads CATGQPNTEAFF. The CDR3 DNA reads as TGTGCCACGGGACAGCCGAACACTGAAGCTTTCTTT.

The chain carries TRBV6-5 and TRBJ1-1; D possibly corresponds to TRBD1 (5 bases). V was shortened by 2 bases and J by 1 base, with 8 bases between the two germline ends. CDR1 is MNHEY and CDR2 is SVGAGI in the germline V gene. The CDR3 covers 14 residues. CDR3 DNA sequence: TGTGCCAGCAGTTACAGGGGCGAGAACACTGAAGCTTTCTTT. Encoded protein: CASSYRGENTEAFF.

The V and J genes are TRBV15 and TRBJ2-7; TRBD2 agrees at 7 bases. From germline, CDR1 is LNHNV and CDR2 YYDKDF (reference sequence). This CDR3 contains 15 residues. V lost 0 bases and J lost 6; bases outside the gene matches: 8. DNA for the CDR3: TGTGCCACCAGCAGAGATCGTGGGGGGGGTCCCGAGCAGTACTTC. Protein: CATSRDRGGGPEQYF. Complete variable domain (other parts from reference TRBV15 and TRBJ2-7): DAMVIQNPRYQVTQFGKPVTLSCSQTLNHNVMYWYQQKSSQAPKLLFHYYDKDFNNEADTPDNFQSRRPNTSFCFLDIRSPGLGDTAMYLCATSRDRGGGPEQYFGPGTRLTVT.

The gene calls are TRBV5-1 and TRBJ2-4, with D unclear. The germline CDR1 and CDR2 sequences are SGHRS and YFSETQ. V gave up 0 bases and J gave up 9 bases, with 4 bases separating them. The CDR3 runs 11 residues. CDR3 in amino acids: CASSLGRIQYF. CDR3 DNA: TGCGCCAGCAGCTTGGGTCGCATTCAGTACTTC.

This clone was observed once. This rearrangement joins TRBV4-2 to TRBJ2-7, with 11 bases fitting TRBD2. The CDR3 runs 15 residues. Trimming took 2 bases from V and 4 from J; bases not matched to a gene: 4. CDR1 and CDR2 from the germline V gene are LGHNA and YNFKEQ. This chain's CDR3 is CASSQTSGSQYEQYF. DNA of the CDR3: TGTGCCAGCAGCCAAACTAGCGGGAGTCAATACGAGCAGTACTTC.

The genes are TRBV2 and TRBJ2-7, with 7 bases that match TRBD2. J was trimmed by 5 bases and V by 8 bases; bases with no gene match: 15. Germline CDR1 reads SNHLY; CDR2 reads FYNNEI. The CDR3 length is 15 residues. The CDR3 loop is CASGDGTTFWDEQYF. DNA of the CDR3: TGTGCCAGCGGGGATGGGACTACCTTCTGGGACGAGCAGTACTTC.

This clone was seen once. This chain joins TRBV6-1 and TRBJ2-7; no firm D call. V lost 4 bases to trimming and J lost 3 bases, with 7 bases between them. This CDR3 region has 12 residues. CDR1 is MNHNS, CDR2 SASEGT, per germline. The CDR3 loop reads CASSGLYYEQYF. The DNA of the CDR3 is TGTGCCAGCAGTGGACTTTACTACGAGCAGTACTTC.

This chain joins TRBV4-1 and TRBJ1-4, with 7 bases that match TRBD1. Germline V lookup: CDR1 MGHRA, CDR2 YSYEKL. The CDR3 contains 14 residues. V lost 4 bases and J lost 5; bases outside the gene matches: 4. The CDR3 loop reads CASSRPTGNEKLFF. The CDR3 nucleotides are TGCGCCAGCAGCCGACCGACAGGGAATGAAAAACTGTTTTTT.